This T cell receptor beta chain was identified during a study of vaccination effects on CD4 cells after COVID-19. Overall study: Each well held some 2 million PBMC cultured with about 10 ug/ml peptides and around 11 IU/ml IL-2.

The protocol was immunoSEQ multiplex PCR, while the TCRdb copy is restricted to in-frame clones and leaves out a portion. The table shows about 70,000 clones, with about 74% occurring only once. CD4+ T cells were isolated after less than 13 days of culture. Vaccinees lacked prior SARS-CoV-2 infection and tested negative for nucleocapsid antibodies. At days 3 and 7, half of the medium was exchanged for IL-2 medium. V was trimmed by 3 bases and J by 5 bases, leaving 11 bases between them. The CDR3 runs 14 residues. In germline, CDR1 is SNHLY, CDR2 FYNNEI. Study conclusions and caveats: Among infection- and vaccine-induced clones, marked clonal contraction occurred late after vaccination.

This clone was recorded a few times. The target antigen is unknown. This chain connects TRBV2 to TRBJ1-5; tentatively, D is TRBD1 (5 bases). The TCR sequence derives from a human donor who received a COVID-19 vaccine. Sequences were derived from CD4+ T cells from PBMCs cultured without peptide, sampled before COVID-19 vaccination. CDR3 amino acids: CASSEWTPDQPQHF. The CDR3 nucleotides read TGTGCCAGCAGTGAGTGGACACCGGATCAGCCCCAGCATTTT. The whole variable domain, filled in from reference TRBV2 and TRBJ1-5, reads EPEVTQTPSHQVTQMGQEVILRCVPISNHLYFYWYRQILGQKVEFLVSFYNNEISEKSEIFDDQFSVERPDGSNFTLKIRSTKLEDSAMYFCASSEWTPDQPQHFGDGTRLSIL.